Listed below are T cell receptor beta chains from one sample, sequenced in a study of cytomegalovirus exposure and HLA in healthy donors. Sequencing used immunoSEQ multiplex PCR; TCRdb keeps in-frame clones, though not all of them. The sample lists some 100,000 clones, approximately 85% occurring once. The sequencing sample was made of PBMCs. The receptors derive from a man between 18 and 35 years old in good health and CMV-seronegative. Both conserved end residues are part of each CDR3. The order of the fields is clone size, J gene, D gene, V gene, CDR3 protein, CDR3 DNA. The D gene is left open where the match is weak. Clone size is stated in some rows and not others, as once, few, many or a class when expanded.

clone_size: .; j_call: TRBJ1-2; d_call: TRBD1; v_call: TRBV11-2; cdr3_aa: CASSRGLNYGYTF; cdr3_nt: TGTGCCAGCAGCAGGGGGCTCAACTATGGCTACACCTTC
clone_size: .; j_call: TRBJ1-6; d_call: .; v_call: TRBV19; cdr3_aa: CASSPGTTNSPLHF; cdr3_nt: TGTGCCAGTAGTCCCGGGACAACGAATTCACCCCTCCACTTT
clone_size: .; j_call: TRBJ1-1; d_call: .; v_call: TRBV7-9; cdr3_aa: CASSPQGAPQNTEAFF; cdr3_nt: TGTGCCAGCAGCCCTCAAGGGGCACCCCAGAACACTGAAGCTTTCTTT
clone_size: .; j_call: TRBJ2-2; d_call: .; v_call: TRBV4-1; cdr3_aa: CASSPRTGERAGELFF; cdr3_nt: TGCGCCAGCAGCCCCCGTACAGGGGAGCGGGCCGGGGAGCTGTTTTTT
clone_size: few; j_call: TRBJ1-6; d_call: .; v_call: TRBV5-1; cdr3_aa: CASSPTGNSPLHF; cdr3_nt: TGCGCCAGCAGCCCGACGGGTAATTCACCCCTCCACTTT
clone_size: .; j_call: TRBJ1-2; d_call: TRBD1; v_call: TRBV6-5; cdr3_aa: CASGGTGYGYTF; cdr3_nt: TGTGCCAGCGGGGGGACAGGCTATGGCTACACCTTC
clone_size: few; j_call: TRBJ2-1; d_call: TRBD2; v_call: TRBV2; cdr3_aa: CASSEAPPGTSAYNEQFF; cdr3_nt: TGTGCCAGCAGTGAAGCGCCCCCCGGGACTAGCGCCTACAATGAGCAGTTCTTC
clone_size: .; j_call: TRBJ2-6; d_call: .; v_call: TRBV5-6; cdr3_aa: CASSYRRSGANVLTF; cdr3_nt: TGTGCCAGCAGCTATCGGCGGTCTGGGGCCAACGTCCTGACTTTC
clone_size: few; j_call: TRBJ2-6; d_call: TRBD1; v_call: TRBV5-1; cdr3_aa: CASQKAGTGESGANVLTF; cdr3_nt: TGCGCCAGCCAAAAAGCCGGGACAGGGGAGTCCGGGGCCAACGTCCTGACTTTC
clone_size: .; j_call: TRBJ2-1; d_call: TRBD2; v_call: TRBV6-1; cdr3_aa: CASSEILAGADEQFF; cdr3_nt: TGTGCCAGCAGTGAAATACTAGCGGGAGCTGATGAGCAGTTCTTC
clone_size: .; j_call: TRBJ2-5; d_call: .; v_call: TRBV6-1; cdr3_aa: CASSRETQYF; cdr3_nt: TGTGCCAGCAGTCGAGAGACCCAGTACTTC
clone_size: .; j_call: TRBJ2-7; d_call: .; v_call: TRBV19; cdr3_aa: CASSTFQSYEQYF; cdr3_nt: TGTGCCAGTAGTACTTTCCAGTCCTACGAGCAGTACTTC
clone_size: .; j_call: TRBJ2-3; d_call: TRBD2; v_call: TRBV19; cdr3_aa: CASSIVKRGADTQYF; cdr3_nt: TGTGCCAGTAGTATAGTGAAGCGGGGGGCAGATACGCAGTATTTT
clone_size: .; j_call: TRBJ2-1; d_call: TRBD2; v_call: TRBV5-1; cdr3_aa: CASSQGVLAGANEQFF; cdr3_nt: TGCGCCAGCAGCCAAGGGGTACTAGCGGGGGCAAATGAGCAGTTCTTC
clone_size: .; j_call: TRBJ2-7; d_call: .; v_call: TRBV28; cdr3_aa: CASRGTPDLYEQYF; cdr3_nt: TGTGCCAGCAGGGGGACACCGGACCTCTACGAGCAGTACTTC
clone_size: .; j_call: TRBJ1-1; d_call: TRBD1; v_call: TRBV29-1; cdr3_aa: CSVIPQGGNTEAFF; cdr3_nt: TGCAGCGTTATTCCCCAGGGGGGGAACACTGAAGCTTTCTTT
clone_size: .; j_call: TRBJ2-7; d_call: TRBD2; v_call: TRBV7-9; cdr3_aa: CASSSPAGGSYEQYF; cdr3_nt: TGTGCCAGCAGCTCACCAGCGGGAGGTTCCTACGAGCAGTACTTC
clone_size: once; j_call: TRBJ1-2; d_call: TRBD1; v_call: TRBV29-1; cdr3_aa: CSVNGQGAGGYTF; cdr3_nt: TGCAGCGTTAATGGGCAGGGGGCCGGTGGCTACACCTTC
clone_size: once; j_call: TRBJ2-3; d_call: TRBD2; v_call: TRBV5-6; cdr3_aa: CASSQGVAGGDTQYF; cdr3_nt: TGTGCCAGCAGCCAGGGGGTAGCGGGGGGAGATACGCAGTATTTT
clone_size: .; j_call: TRBJ2-6; d_call: .; v_call: TRBV18; cdr3_aa: CASSSSGANVLTF; cdr3_nt: TGTGCCAGCTCGAGCTCTGGGGCCAACGTCCTGACTTTC
clone_size: .; j_call: TRBJ2-5; d_call: TRBD2; v_call: TRBV11-2; cdr3_aa: CASSSPGGDQETQYF; cdr3_nt: TGTGCCAGCAGCTCCCCGGGGGGGGACCAAGAGACCCAGTACTTC
clone_size: .; j_call: TRBJ1-2; d_call: TRBD1; v_call: TRBV5-6; cdr3_aa: CASSWDRGPIAGYTF; cdr3_nt: TGTGCCAGCAGCTGGGACAGGGGGCCGATTGCTGGCTACACCTTC
clone_size: .; j_call: TRBJ2-7; d_call: TRBD2; v_call: TRBV5-6; cdr3_aa: CASSIPGTIFSEQYF; cdr3_nt: TGTGCCAGCAGCATCCCCGGGACTATCTTCTCCGAGCAGTACTTC
clone_size: .; j_call: TRBJ1-2; d_call: TRBD1; v_call: TRBV2; cdr3_aa: CASSVPGQAISGYTF; cdr3_nt: TGTGCCAGCAGTGTTCCTGGACAGGCGATTAGTGGCTACACCTTC
clone_size: once; j_call: TRBJ2-7; d_call: TRBD1; v_call: TRBV28; cdr3_aa: CASLPTTGQGAYEQYF; cdr3_nt: TGTGCCAGCCTTCCTACTACGGGACAGGGGGCTTACGAGCAGTACTTC
clone_size: .; j_call: TRBJ2-7; d_call: .; v_call: TRBV6-5; cdr3_aa: CASSPSSGHSYEQYF; cdr3_nt: TGTGCCAGCAGCCCTAGTAGCGGACACTCCTACGAGCAGTACTTC
clone_size: .; j_call: TRBJ1-1; d_call: .; v_call: TRBV5-1; cdr3_aa: CASSLDTISRGTEAFF; cdr3_nt: TGCGCCAGCAGCTTGGATACTATAAGTCGGGGAACTGAAGCTTTCTTT
clone_size: .; j_call: TRBJ2-3; d_call: .; v_call: TRBV27; cdr3_aa: CASSSAGVSTDTQYF; cdr3_nt: TGTGCCAGCAGTTCCGCAGGGGTATCCACAGATACGCAGTATTTT
clone_size: .; j_call: TRBJ2-2; d_call: TRBD2; v_call: TRBV19; cdr3_aa: CASSPAGTRNTGELFF; cdr3_nt: TGTGCCAGTAGTCCGGCCGGGACTAGAAACACCGGGGAGCTGTTTTTT
clone_size: .; j_call: TRBJ1-2; d_call: .; v_call: TRBV10-3; cdr3_aa: CAISGGRDYGYTF; cdr3_nt: TGTGCCATCAGTGGGGGCCGGGACTATGGCTACACCTTC
clone_size: .; j_call: TRBJ1-4; d_call: .; v_call: TRBV7-2; cdr3_aa: CASSLGEGRTNEKLFF; cdr3_nt: TGTGCCAGCAGCTTAGGGGAGGGGCGAACTAATGAAAAACTGTTTTTT
clone_size: .; j_call: TRBJ2-5; d_call: TRBD2; v_call: TRBV13; cdr3_aa: CASSLRSGGSGGIYQETQYF; cdr3_nt: TGTGCCAGCAGCTTAAGATCCGGTGGTAGCGGGGGAATATACCAAGAGACCCAGTACTTC
clone_size: .; j_call: TRBJ1-1; d_call: TRBD1; v_call: TRBV5-8; cdr3_aa: CASPKGARTEAFF; cdr3_nt: TGTGCCAGCCCCAAGGGGGCGCGAACTGAAGCTTTCTTT
clone_size: .; j_call: TRBJ1-1; d_call: .; v_call: TRBV30; cdr3_aa: CAWSNGLSENTEAFF; cdr3_nt: TGTGCCTGGAGTAATGGTCTTTCAGAAAACACTGAAGCTTTCTTT
clone_size: .; j_call: TRBJ2-1; d_call: .; v_call: TRBV5-8; cdr3_aa: CASSRAGHGTDEQFF; cdr3_nt: TGTGCCAGCAGCAGAGCGGGACACGGCACCGATGAGCAGTTCTTC
clone_size: .; j_call: TRBJ1-1; d_call: TRBD1; v_call: TRBV19; cdr3_aa: CASSPQQGGFTEAFF; cdr3_nt: TGTGCCAGTAGTCCCCAACAGGGGGGGTTCACTGAAGCTTTCTTT
clone_size: .; j_call: TRBJ1-5; d_call: .; v_call: TRBV6-1; cdr3_aa: CASRSRARDQPQHF; cdr3_nt: TGTGCCAGCAGGTCTCGCGCCAGGGATCAGCCCCAGCATTTT
clone_size: .; j_call: TRBJ1-2; d_call: TRBD1; v_call: TRBV2; cdr3_aa: CASKAGGNRIKVYGYTF; cdr3_nt: TGTGCCAGCAAGGCAGGGGGCAATCGGATTAAGGTTTATGGCTACACCTTC
clone_size: .; j_call: TRBJ1-2; d_call: .; v_call: TRBV30; cdr3_aa: CAWTDELSSYGYTF; cdr3_nt: TGTGCCTGGACCGATGAGTTGAGTTCCTATGGCTACACCTTC
clone_size: once; j_call: TRBJ1-2; d_call: TRBD1; v_call: TRBV6-1; cdr3_aa: CASAHQGQGIYGYTF; cdr3_nt: TGTGCCAGTGCTCATCAGGGACAGGGGATTTATGGCTACACCTTC
clone_size: .; j_call: TRBJ2-4; d_call: TRBD1; v_call: TRBV6-6; cdr3_aa: CASSNGQGAKNIQYF; cdr3_nt: TGTGCCAGCAGTAATGGACAGGGGGCCAAAAACATTCAGTACTTC